Following are 14 T cell receptor beta chains from one sample sequenced in a study of blood T cell repertoires in COVID-19 (dated by TCRdb to about 2020). The library relied on the immunoSEQ multiplex PCR assay. TCRdb's version of the immuneACCESS table is confined to in-frame rearrangements and falls short of the full clone set. An unresolved V gene accounts for under half of the shortfall where checked; the remainder is of unknown origin. In all, the sample holds just over 300,000 clones, and roughly 89% of those were seen once. Of the sample, less than 2% falls within the top ten clones. Source material: peripheral blood. The source is a woman aged 25 to 39 with COVID-19, enrolled during active disease.

On this clone: In the same sample, other DNA sequences code for this CDR3. The rearrangement links TRBV5-1 to TRBJ2-7, with 12 bases fitting TRBD1. CDR3 length equals 14 residues. V lost 4 bases, J lost 4 bases, and 3 bases stayed unmatched. Germline V lookup: CDR1 SGHRS, CDR2 YFSETQ. The CDR3 here is CASSPGQGAYEQYF. As DNA, the CDR3 is TGCGCCAGCAGCCCGGGACAGGGGGCTTACGAGCAGTACTTC.

This chain links TRBV7-2 with TRBJ2-7; 8 bases match TRBD2. The germline V gene has CDR1 SGHTA and CDR2 FQGNSA. The CDR3 extends over 15 amino acids. V lost 4 bases and J lost 2; bases outside the gene matches: 7. The CDR3, as DNA: TGTGCCAGCAGCTCTTGGACTAGCTTGACCTACGAGCAGTACTTC. Translation gives CASSSWTSLTYEQYF.

This chain joins TRBV19 and TRBJ1-2, with D perhaps TRBD1 (5 bases). The CDR3 extends over 16 amino acids. In germline, CDR1 is LNHDA, CDR2 SQIVND (reference sequence). V lost 8 bases and J lost 5, with 24 bases in between. The CDR3 sequence is CASSLAGSVLSYGYTF. In nucleotides, the CDR3 is TGTGCCAGTTCACTAGCAGGGTCCGTTCTCAGTTATGGCTACACCTTC.

V gene TRBV4-3 combines with J gene TRBJ2-1, with 10 nucleotides matching TRBD2. V lost 2 bases and J lost 4; bases outside the gene matches: 8. From germline, CDR1 is LGHNA and CDR2 YSLEER. The CDR3 sequence is 17 residues long. This chain's CDR3 is CASSQSPGTSAYNEQFF. For the CDR3, the DNA is TGCGCCAGCAGCCAATCCCCGGGGACTAGCGCTTACAATGAGCAGTTCTTC.

This clone was found once. The chain links TRBV3-1 (or the pseudogene TRBV3-2) to TRBJ1-1; D unresolved. Germline values: CDR1 LGHDT, CDR2 YNNKEL (reference sequence). CDR3 length equals 12 residues. Trimming cost V 6 bases and J 1 base, with 6 bases left between them. The CDR3 loop is CASRRGNTEAFF. The CDR3 coding sequence is TGTGCCAGCAGGCGGGGGAACACTGAAGCTTTCTTT.

This chain links TRBV2 with TRBJ1-4; D is perhaps TRBD1 (5 bases). Germline loops: CDR1 SNHLY, CDR2 FYNNEI. Trimming cost V 8 bases and J 8 bases, with 15 bases left between them. The CDR3 covers 13 residues. CDR3 bases: TGTGCCAGCTCTGGCAGGGCGAGAGAAAAACTGTTTTTT. It specifies CASSGRAREKLFF.

This rearrangement joins TRBV10-3 to TRBJ2-3; D not certain. CDR1 is ENHRY and CDR2 is SYGVKD in the germline V gene. The CDR3 is 12 residues long. Trimming took off 3 bases at V and 3 bases at J, with 4 bases between the two ends. The CDR3 is CAISEQTDTQYF. The DNA for the CDR3 is TGTGCCATCAGTGAACAGACAGATACGCAGTATTTT.

The V gene is TRBV4-2, the J gene TRBJ2-5; TRBD2 aligns across 7 bases. V shed 5 bases, J shed 5 bases, and the junction held 11 bases outside the gene matches. The germline gives CDR1 LGHNA, CDR2 YNFKEQ. The CDR3 is 15 residues long. In DNA form, the CDR3 reads TGTGCCAGCAGCTTAGCCGGGGGGAGTAGGGAGACCCAGTACTTC. Protein product: CASSLAGGSRETQYF.

The chain is built from TRBV28 and TRBJ2-2, with D possibly TRBD2 on 6 matching bases. The length of the CDR3 is 16 residues. V was pared by 7 bases and J by 5 bases, with 20 bases between. The germline gives CDR1 MDHEN, CDR2 SYDVKM. CDR3 region: CASTPGERGGTGELFF. The CDR3 coding sequence is TGTGCCAGCACCCCTGGTGAGAGGGGAGGAACCGGGGAGCTGTTTTTT. Full variable domain (missing parts from reference TRBV28 and TRBJ2-2): DVKVTQSSRYLVKRTGEKVFLECVQDMDHENMFWYRQDPGLGLRLIYFSYDVKMKEKGDIPEGYSVSREKKERFSLILESASTNQTSMYLCASTPGERGGTGELFFGEGSRLTVL.

This clone came up once. The chain employs TRBV10-3 and TRBJ2-1; 13 bases match TRBD2. The V and J ends lost 0 bases and 7 bases, in that order; junction bases with no gene match: 12. CDR1 ENHRY and CDR2 SYGVKD come from the germline V gene. This CDR3 is built from 19 residues. The CDR3 nucleotides read TGTGCCATCAGTGAGTCACGACTAGCGGGGGGTTCAACGAAGAATGAGCAGTTCTTC. This encodes CAISESRLAGGSTKNEQFF.

This clone was seen only once. The V gene is TRBV5-1, the J gene TRBJ1-2; D remains unclear. V lost 0 bases, J lost 1 base, and 10 bases lay in between. In germline, CDR1 is SGHRS, CDR2 YFSETQ. This CDR3 has 15 residues. CDR3 protein: CASSLDAGLNYGYTF. The CDR3 coding sequence is TGCGCCAGCAGCTTGGATGCAGGACTTAACTATGGCTACACCTTC.

The genes are TRBV19 and TRBJ2-5, with 11 bases fitting TRBD2. CDR1 is LNHDA, CDR2 SQIVND, per germline (reference sequence). Losses at the gene ends were 7 bases for V and 6 bases for J; bases not matched to a gene: 10. There are 15 residues in the CDR3. The CDR3 region is CASNSGGAVGQTQYF. CDR3 DNA sequence: TGTGCCAGTAATAGCGGGGGGGCCGTGGGACAGACCCAGTACTTC.

The gene calls are TRBV4-3 and TRBJ1-5, with a possible D match to TRBD1 (5 bases). In germline, CDR1 is LGHNA, CDR2 YSLEER. This CDR3 is built from 16 residues. Trimming removed 1 base from V and 6 bases from J, with 16 bases in between. The CDR3 DNA follows: TGCGCCAGCAGCCAAGTTCTGGGGGGAGAAGCTCAGCCCCAGCATTTT. Its translation: CASSQVLGGEAQPQHF.

This chain joins TRBV2 and TRBJ1-3, with D possibly TRBD1 on 5 matching bases. This CDR3 comprises 13 residues. In germline, CDR1 is SNHLY, CDR2 FYNNEI. The germline V and J ends were trimmed by 7 bases and 0 bases, with 7 bases remaining between them. As DNA, the CDR3 is TGTGCCAGCACAGGGATCTCTGGAAACACCATATATTTT. It specifies CASTGISGNTIYF.